A single sample gave rise to the 27 T cell receptor beta chains below, sequenced in a study of cytomegalovirus exposure and HLA in healthy donors. The PCR ran on 60 Vbeta and 13 Jbeta primers. Sequencing was performed with immunoSEQ multiplex PCR; in TCRdb, only in-frame clones are kept and a portion is missing. This table has some 110,000 clones, around 86% appearing once. The material sequenced was PBMCs. These receptor sequences come from a man younger than 45 in good health and CMV-seronegative.

The J gene is TRBJ2-5, the V gene TRBV7-2; 10 positions match TRBD2. V lost 3 bases to trimming and J lost 2 bases; unmatched junction nucleotides: 6. The CDR3 covers 16 residues. The germline gives CDR1 SGHTA, CDR2 FQGNSA. The CDR3 sequence is CASSLFSGGLQETQYF. The CDR3 DNA is TGTGCCAGCAGCTTGTTTAGCGGGGGGTTACAAGAGACCCAGTACTTC.

The chain combines TRBV2 with TRBJ1-2; TRBD1 aligns across 7 bases. V trimming: 5 bases; J trimming: 0 bases; junction bases outside the gene matches: 18. The CDR3 loop spans 19 amino acids. The germline V gene encodes CDR1 SNHLY and CDR2 FYNNEI. As DNA, the CDR3 is TGTGCCAGCAGTTTTCTAGCTCCGGGACAGTCGCGTCCTAACTATGGCTACACCTTC. It codes for CASSFLAPGQSRPNYGYTF. Combining the CDR3 with reference TRBV2 and TRBJ1-2 gives the whole variable domain EPEVTQTPSHQVTQMGQEVILRCVPISNHLYFYWYRQILGQKVEFLVSFYNNEISEKSEIFDDQFSVERPDGSNFTLKIRSTKLEDSAMYFCASSFLAPGQSRPNYGYTFGSGTRLTVV.

J is TRBJ1-2 and V is TRBV28; no firm D call. Germline CDR1 and CDR2: MDHEN and SYDVKM. This CDR3 contains 12 residues. The V end lost 6 bases, the J end lost 6 bases, and 11 bases lay between the germline ends. Written as DNA, the CDR3 is TGTGCCAGCAGGATACAAGAAGATGGCTACACCTTC. Protein product: CASRIQEDGYTF.

The chain is built from TRBV27 and TRBJ1-5; TRBD1 is a possible D gene (5 bases). The CDR3 loop spans 14 amino acids. Deletions cut 4 bases from V and 0 bases from J, with 7 bases between. Germline V lookup: CDR1 MNHEY, CDR2 SMNVEV (reference sequence). The CDR3 coding sequence is TGTGCCAGCAGTTGGAGGGGTAGCAATCAGCCCCAGCATTTT. It specifies CASSWRGSNQPQHF.

The rearrangement uses TRBV30 and TRBJ2-2; a possible D gene is TRBD1 (6 bases). CDR1 and CDR2 from the germline V gene are GTSNPN and SVGIG (reference sequence). The length of the CDR3 is 12 residues. The V end was cut by 5 bases, the J end by 7 bases, with 11 bases between. The CDR3 region has the DNA TGTGCCTGGGGCGCAGGGGTCGGGGAGCTGTTTTTT. It translates to CAWGAGVGELFF.

CDR3 sequence (DNA): TGTGCCAGCAGCGTCCCGGGACAGGGCTCCTACGAGCAGTACTTC. Translated: CASSVPGQGSYEQYF. The genes are TRBV11-2 and TRBJ2-7, with 9 bases lining up with TRBD1. The ends lost 5 bases at V and 0 bases at J; junction bases unmatched: 5. Per the germline V gene, CDR1 is SGHAT and CDR2 is FQNNGV. This CDR3 region has 15 residues. Using reference TRBV11-2 and TRBJ2-7 for the parts outside the CDR3, the full variable domain is EAGVAQSPRYKIIEKRQSVAFWCNPISGHATLYWYQQILGQGPKLLIQFQNNGVVDDSQLPKDRFSAERLKGVDSTLKIQPAKLEDSAVYLCASSVPGQGSYEQYFGPGTRLTVT.

The J gene is TRBJ1-3, the V gene TRBV7-9; D unresolved. This CDR3 contains 13 residues. Germline V lookup: CDR1 SEHNR, CDR2 FQNEAQ (reference sequence). V was clipped by 1 base and J by 4 bases, with 5 bases between them. The CDR3 DNA reads as TGTGCCAGCAGCTTAGGGGAGGGAAACACCATATATTTT. This codes for CASSLGEGNTIYF.

This clone was seen once. The rearrangement links TRBV2 to TRBJ2-5; D is perhaps TRBD1 (6 bases). This CDR3 has 14 residues. V shed 6 bases and J shed 5 bases, with 16 bases lying between them. Germline loops: CDR1 SNHLY, CDR2 FYNNEI. This chain's CDR3 is CASSAGTYRETQYF. The CDR3 DNA follows: TGTGCCAGCAGCGCCGGGACATACAGGGAGACCCAGTACTTC.

The gene calls are TRBV5-1 and TRBJ2-3; 8 bases agree with TRBD2. Losses at the gene ends were 2 bases for V and 4 bases for J; bases not matched to a gene: 6. This CDR3 has 15 residues. CDR1 and CDR2 (germline): SGHRS, YFSETQ. CDR3 DNA sequence: TGCGCCAGCAGCTTACCCGGGGGGGCCTCAGATACGCAGTATTTT. Amino acids: CASSLPGGASDTQYF.

V gene TRBV7-9 combines with J gene TRBJ2-5, with D possibly matching TRBD2 (7 bases). V shed 5 bases and J shed 5 bases, with 18 bases lying between them. CDR3 length equals 15 residues. CDR1 and CDR2 (germline): SEHNR, FQNEAQ (reference sequence). CDR3 coding DNA: TGTGCCAGCAGCGAAGTAGGGGGGGGCCCGGAGACCCAGTACTTC. Translation gives CASSEVGGGPETQYF.

V is TRBV7-6 and J is TRBJ2-7; 7 positions agree with TRBD1. Germline V gene lookup returns CDR1 SGHVS and CDR2 FNYEAQ. Germline trimming cut 5 bases from V and 2 bases from J; bases unmatched to any gene: 6. The CDR3 loop spans 14 amino acids. The CDR3 is CASSPTGATYEQYF. The CDR3 coding sequence is TGTGCCAGCAGCCCCACAGGGGCGACCTACGAGCAGTACTTC.

The V call is TRBV4-2, the J call TRBJ2-7, with D perhaps matching TRBD2 (5 bases). The CDR3 consists of 17 residues. Germline V gene sequence: CDR1 LGHNA, CDR2 YNFKEQ. V lost 1 base, J lost 4 bases, and 20 bases lay in between. The CDR3 loop is CASSQALVAGRAYEQYF. The CDR3 DNA is TGTGCCAGCAGCCAAGCCCTGGTAGCCGGGCGGGCTTACGAGCAGTACTTC.

This chain links TRBV7-9 with TRBJ1-3; 8 bases are shared with TRBD1. The CDR3 contains 15 residues. Losses at the gene ends were 7 bases for V and 0 bases for J; bases not matched to a gene: 5. The germline V gene has CDR1 SEHNR and CDR2 FQNEAQ (reference sequence). CDR3: CASKAGQGSGNTIYF. The CDR3 DNA reads as TGTGCCAGCAAAGCCGGACAGGGCTCTGGAAACACCATATATTTT.

The chain carries TRBV7-6 and TRBJ2-7; tentative D call: TRBD1 (5 bases). The CDR3 totals 15 residues. Trimming removed 6 bases at V and 6 bases at J, with 21 bases between. Germline CDR1 reads SGHVS; CDR2 reads FNYEAQ. CDR3 DNA: TGTGCCAGCAGTCCTAGACAGTATAATGATGGCGAGCAGTACTTC. Encoded protein: CASSPRQYNDGEQYF. Based on the CDR3 plus reference TRBV7-6 and TRBJ2-7, the full variable domain is GAGVSQSPRYKVTKRGQDVALRCDPISGHVSLYWYRQALGQGPEFLTYFNYEAQQDKSGLPNDRFSAERPEGSISTLTIQRTEQRDSAMYRCASSPRQYNDGEQYFGPGTRLTVT.

The rearrangement uses TRBV9 and TRBJ2-6; D remains unclear. V was clipped by 1 base and J by 0 bases, with 8 bases between them. The CDR3 runs to 16 residues. CDR1 SGDLS and CDR2 YYNGEE come from the germline V gene. The CDR3, as DNA: TGTGCCAGCAGCGTAACTACGGGCTCTGGGGCCAACGTCCTGACTTTC. Its protein product is CASSVTTGSGANVLTF.

V usage is TRBV6-5 and J usage is TRBJ2-2; weak D call: TRBD1 (5 bases). V was shortened by 1 base and J by 4 bases, with 10 bases between the two germline ends. There are 15 residues in the CDR3. Germline V gene lookup returns CDR1 MNHEY and CDR2 SVGAGI. CDR3 in amino acids: CASSYLGHFTGELFF. The CDR3 DNA follows: TGTGCCAGCAGTTACTTAGGACACTTCACCGGGGAGCTGTTTTTT.

This chain joins TRBV4-3 and TRBJ1-2, with D uncertain. V was trimmed by 0 bases and J by 8 bases, leaving 16 bases between them. CDR3 length equals 15 residues. The germline V gene encodes CDR1 LGHNA and CDR2 YSLEER. As DNA, the CDR3 is TGCGCCAGCAGCCAAGACCATCTTTCCGGAGGGGGCTACACCTTC. It codes for CASSQDHLSGGGYTF.

The rearrangement uses TRBV29-1 and TRBJ2-7; 7 nucleotides match TRBD1. After removal of 4 bases from V and 6 bases from J, the junction contained 12 bases not matched to a gene. Germline assignment: CDR1 SQVTM and CDR2 ANQGSEA. This CDR3 is built from 14 residues. The CDR3 nucleotides read TGCAGCGTTGCCCTGACAGGGAGTGTGGGCGAGCAGTACTTC. This encodes CSVALTGSVGEQYF.

Only one count was recorded for this clone. The genes are TRBV7-9 and TRBJ2-3; tentatively, D is TRBD1 (7 bases). CDR1 is SEHNR and CDR2 is FQNEAQ in the germline V gene (reference sequence). This CDR3 contains 15 residues. V shed 4 bases and J shed 3 bases, with 14 bases lying between them. In DNA form, the CDR3 reads TGTGCCAGCAGCTCGGGGCCAGGGGGGACAGATACGCAGTATTTT. Protein: CASSSGPGGTDTQYF.

The chain links TRBV30 to TRBJ2-5, with D perhaps TRBD2 (6 bases). Germline V gene sequence: CDR1 GTSNPN, CDR2 SVGIG (reference sequence). This CDR3 has 14 amino acids. V lost 2 bases and J 2 bases, leaving 12 bases between the germline ends. Here the CDR3 reads CAWSKPGAQETQYF. Here the CDR3 DNA reads TGTGCCTGGAGTAAACCGGGAGCTCAAGAGACCCAGTACTTC.

This clone was observed a handful of times. This chain links TRBV18 with TRBJ1-3; tentative D call: TRBD1 (6 bases). Trimming removed 6 bases at V and 3 bases at J, with 15 bases between. This CDR3 region has 15 residues. Germline-derived CDR1 and CDR2 are KGHSH and LQKENI. CDR3 nucleotides: TGTGCCAGCTCCTCCGGGACAAACGTTGGAAACACCATATATTTT. As protein: CASSSGTNVGNTIYF.

This chain connects TRBV6-4 to TRBJ1-2, with D unclear. Germline lookup yields CDR1 MRHNA and CDR2 SNTAGT. Trimming pared 4 bases from V and 8 bases from J, leaving 20 bases between. The CDR3 is 15 amino acids. The CDR3 spells CASSALVGGNGGYTF. For the CDR3, the DNA is TGTGCCAGCAGTGCCCTCGTTGGAGGGAATGGAGGCTACACCTTC.

DNA of the CDR3: TGTGCCAGCAGCTTAAGGCCCGCGGTCCGGGGTACCGAAGGAAACACCATATATTTT. Residues: CASSLRPAVRGTEGNTIYF. This sequence joins TRBV7-2 and TRBJ1-3; no clear D gene. This CDR3 comprises 19 residues. CDR1 is SGHTA, CDR2 FQGNSA, per germline. Deletions cut 2 bases from V and 4 bases from J, with 24 bases between.

On this clone itself: The identical CDR3 is also encoded by other nucleotide sequences in the sample. The J gene is TRBJ2-2, the V gene TRBV25-1; 9 bases line up with TRBD2. The CDR3 extends over 16 amino acids. V gave up 6 bases and J gave up 4 bases; unmatched junction bases: 9. CDR1 and CDR2 from the germline V gene are MGHDK and SYGVNS. CDR3 coding DNA: TGTGCCAGCAGCGATCCCAGCGGGGGGAGCACCGGGGAGCTGTTTTTT. Encoded protein: CASSDPSGGSTGELFF.

The chain combines TRBV5-1 with TRBJ2-2; 7 nucleotides align to TRBD2. Germline CDR1 SGHRS, CDR2 YFSETQ. The CDR3 contains 15 residues. The ends lost 4 bases at V and 2 bases at J; junction bases unmatched: 5. CDR3 sequence: CASSLSGINTGELFF. CDR3 DNA sequence: TGCGCCAGCAGCCTGAGCGGGATCAACACCGGGGAGCTGTTTTTT.

V usage is TRBV10-3 and J usage is TRBJ2-5; 8 nucleotides align to TRBD1. This CDR3 has 15 residues. Trimming removed 7 bases from V and 2 bases from J; junction bases left unmatched: 9. Per germline, CDR1 ENHRY and CDR2 SYGVKD. The CDR3 here is CAIKTGTGEQETQYF. CDR3 nucleotide sequence: TGTGCCATCAAGACGGGGACAGGCGAGCAAGAGACCCAGTACTTC.

This sequence joins TRBV6-5 and TRBJ2-3; TRBD1 matches at 8 bases. J gave up 4 bases and V 5 bases, and 8 bases lay outside the gene matches. Germline CDR1 is MNHEY and CDR2 is SVGAGI. CDR3 length: 15 amino acids. The CDR3: CASSRSGGAPDTQYF. DNA for the CDR3: TGTGCCAGCAGTCGATCAGGGGGCGCCCCAGATACGCAGTATTTT.